The 11 T cell receptor beta chains in this list originate from one sample, sequenced in a study of T cell changes during pregnancy in multiple sclerosis. Clones were sequenced by immunoSEQ multiplex PCR, and TCRdb holds only the in-frame ones, with some missing. The data hold more than 40,000 clones, with 90% to 95% observed a single time. The material was CD8+ T cells from peripheral blood mononuclear cells, obtained in the first trimester of pregnancy. The receptors here all came from a female donor with multiple sclerosis, enrolled in a pregnancy study.

This clone has just one count. The genes are TRBV28 and TRBJ2-2; TRBD1 is a possible D gene (5 bases). CDR3 size: 16 residues. The germline V gene encodes CDR1 MDHEN and CDR2 SYDVKM. V was trimmed by 2 bases and J by 5 bases, leaving 15 bases between them. Here the CDR3 reads CASSLGQHLETGELFF. CDR3 nucleotides: TGTGCCAGCAGTTTAGGACAACACCTCGAGACCGGGGAGCTGTTTTTT.

This chain joins TRBV4-2 and TRBJ2-1; TRBD2 agrees at 8 bases. CDR1 and CDR2 from the germline V gene are LGHNA and YNFKEQ. V shed 2 bases, J shed 0 bases, and the junction held 3 bases outside the gene matches. There are 16 residues in the CDR3. Here the CDR3 DNA reads TGTGCCAGCAGCCAAACCGGGACTAGCTCCTACAATGAGCAGTTCTTC. Its translation: CASSQTGTSSYNEQFF.

This chain's CDR3 is CASSPGTGVDEQFF. DNA of the CDR3: TGCGCCAGCAGCCCCGGGACAGGGGTCGATGAGCAGTTCTTC. V usage is TRBV5-1 and J usage is TRBJ2-1; 10 nucleotides match TRBD1. The germline V gene has CDR1 SGHRS and CDR2 YFSETQ. The trim removed 4 bases at V and 8 bases at J, leaving 6 bases unmatched. This CDR3 region has 14 residues.

This clone was seen just once. The V gene is TRBV28, the J gene TRBJ2-3; TRBD2 matches at 7 bases. Germline values: CDR1 MDHEN, CDR2 SYDVKM. The length of the CDR3 is 15 residues. The V and J ends lost 7 bases and 0 bases, in that order; junction bases with no gene match: 7. Here the CDR3 reads CASMGGSDSTDTQYF. As DNA, the CDR3 is TGTGCCAGCATGGGCGGGAGCGATAGCACAGATACGCAGTATTTT. Based on the CDR3 plus reference TRBV28 and TRBJ2-3, the full variable domain is DVKVTQSSRYLVKRTGEKVFLECVQDMDHENMFWYRQDPGLGLRLIYFSYDVKMKEKGDIPEGYSVSREKKERFSLILESASTNQTSMYLCASMGGSDSTDTQYFGPGTRLTVL.

This clone occurred once. The rearrangement links TRBV2 to TRBJ2-7; tentatively, D is TRBD2 (6 bases). CDR1 and CDR2 (germline): SNHLY, FYNNEI. The V gene lost 3 bases and the J gene lost 2 bases, with 14 bases spanning the gap. The CDR3 is 15 amino acids. The DNA for the CDR3 is TGTGCCAGCAGTGAGGGTCCTAGCGCGACCTACGAGCAGTACTTC. It yields the protein CASSEGPSATYEQYF.

The chain couples TRBV13 to TRBJ1-5; possibly TRBD1 for D (5 bases). This CDR3 is 15 amino acids long. Trimming left V 3 bases short and J 6 bases short, with 15 bases between. The V gene's germline CDR1 is PRHDT and CDR2 FYEKMQ (reference sequence). The DNA of the CDR3 is TGTGCCAGCAGCTTCGGTCGGCAGGGCGGTCAGCCCCAGCATTTT. Amino acid sequence: CASSFGRQGGQPQHF.

V usage is TRBV27 and J usage is TRBJ2-2; 11 bases are shared with TRBD2. The CDR3 totals 17 residues. V trimming: 1 base; J trimming: 7 bases; junction bases outside the gene matches: 8. Per the germline V gene, CDR1 is MNHEY and CDR2 is SMNVEV (reference sequence). This CDR3 reads CASSLYTSGSILGELFF. The CDR3 nucleotides read TGTGCCAGCAGTTTATATACTAGCGGGAGCATCCTCGGGGAGCTGTTTTTT.

V is TRBV21-1 and J is TRBJ1-1. TRBV21-1 is a pseudogene. CDR3 length: 10 residues. The CDR3 region has the DNA TGTGGGGGGGGGAGCACTGAAGCTTTCTTT. Its translation: CGGGSTEAFF.

The rearrangement links TRBV4-2 to TRBJ2-7; D possibly corresponds to TRBD2 (6 bases). The CDR3 extends over 15 amino acids. CDR1 and CDR2 from the germline V gene are LGHNA and YNFKEQ. The germline V and J ends were trimmed by 0 bases and 0 bases, with 9 bases remaining between them. This CDR3 reads CASSQDWDSSYEQYF. The CDR3 DNA is TGTGCCAGCAGCCAAGATTGGGACTCCTCCTACGAGCAGTACTTC.

This sequence joins TRBV15 and TRBJ1-5; TRBD1 matches 7 bases. The V gene's germline CDR1 is LNHNV and CDR2 YYDKDF (reference sequence). Trimming at V came to 4 bases and at J to 0 bases, leaving 12 bases not matched to a gene. The CDR3 has 18 residues. Here the CDR3 DNA reads TGTGCCACCAGCACAGCAGGGGACAGCGATTATAGCAATCAGCCCCAGCATTTT. It codes for CATSTAGDSDYSNQPQHF.

The rearrangement uses TRBV9 and TRBJ2-3; TRBD1 is a possible D gene (5 bases). V was cut by 0 bases and J by 4 bases, with 12 bases left in between. The CDR3 consists of 15 residues. Germline V gene data show CDR1 as SGDLS and CDR2 as YYNGEE. The CDR3 reads CASSVEQEWADTQYF. The DNA of the CDR3 is TGTGCCAGCAGCGTAGAACAGGAATGGGCAGATACGCAGTATTTT.